This entry lists 11 T cell receptor beta chains sequenced from one sample in a study of regulatory T cells in long-lasting Graves disease. Regarding time point: newly diagnosed GD, antithyroid drugs for less than 3 months. PBMC RNA was the source of the TCR library. iRepertoire HTBI primers and Arm-PCR of CDR3 regions built TCR beta libraries. TCRdb called the multiplex PCR reads again in MiXCR, with one record for every CDR3 protein. The data show over 450,000 distinct CDR3 sequences, about 12% seen once. These data are also associated with another study on T cells in Graves' hyperthyroidism and ophthalmopathy.

The sample was peripheral blood mononuclear cells (PBMCs), taken at new diagnosis, from a patient treated with antithyroid drugs. Source of these receptors: a woman in her 30s with Graves disease.

This clonotype was observed at least ten times. This chain connects TRBV6-5 to TRBJ1-6, with D unresolved. The germline CDR1 and CDR2 sequences are MNHEY and SVGAGI. The CDR3 is 17 amino acids. Trimming pared 2 bases from V and 8 bases from J, leaving 19 bases between. CDR3 protein: CASSYQVQPGPYSPLHF. The CDR3 nucleotides are TGTGCCAGCAGTTACCAGGTTCAACCAGGTCCATATTCACCCCTCCACTTT.

This clonotype was detected many times. The genes are TRBV20-1 and TRBJ2-5; 8 positions match TRBD2. Germline V gene sequence: CDR1 DFQATT, CDR2 SNEGSKA (reference sequence). The CDR3 extends over 14 amino acids. V shed 1 base and J 5 bases; nucleotides not matched to a gene: 6. The CDR3 spells CSARGAGERETQYF. CDR3 nucleotide sequence: TGCAGTGCTAGAGGAGCGGGAGAGCGGGAGACCCAGTACTTC.

V usage is TRBV28 and J usage is TRBJ1-5; tentative D call: TRBD1 (5 bases). V was cut by 2 bases and J by 0 bases, with 11 bases left in between. The germline CDR1 and CDR2 sequences are MDHEN and SYDVKM. The CDR3 loop spans 16 amino acids. Here the CDR3 reads CASSLGGALSNQPQHF. CDR3 nucleotides: TGTGCCAGCAGTTTAGGTGGGGCGCTTAGCAATCAGCCCCAGCATTTT.

This clonotype was counted ten times or more. The chain joins TRBV6-2 or TRBV6-3 to TRBJ1-1, with D perhaps TRBD1 (6 bases). Germline CDR1 and CDR2: MNHEY and SVGEGT. The V end lost 5 bases, the J end lost 7 bases, and 11 bases lay between the germline ends. The CDR3 is 12 amino acids. DNA for the CDR3: TGTGCCAGCAGTGAAGGGGGAATTGAAGCTTTCTTT. The encoded protein is CASSEGGIEAFF.

This clonotype was detected many times. This chain links TRBV3-1 with TRBJ1-2; D call uncertain. Per germline, CDR1 LGHDT and CDR2 YNNKEL (reference sequence). The CDR3 spans 11 residues. V was pared by 2 bases and J by 9 bases, with 7 bases between. The CDR3, as DNA: TGTGCCAGCAGCCAAACGTTGAGCTACACCTTC. The encoded protein is CASSQTLSYTF.

J is TRBJ2-4 and V is TRBV6-2 or TRBV6-3; 8 bases align to TRBD1. Germline trimming cut 5 bases from V and 4 bases from J; bases unmatched to any gene: 13. CDR1 and CDR2 from the germline V gene are MNHEY and SVGEGT. The length of the CDR3 is 17 residues. The CDR3 here is CASSPGIRGDRKNIQYF. The CDR3 DNA sequence: TGTGCCAGCAGTCCTGGAATTAGAGGGGACAGGAAAAACATTCAGTACTTC.

The chain employs TRBV11-2 and TRBJ2-1; D is unclear. The CDR3 covers 13 residues. V shed 3 bases and J shed 5 bases, with 8 bases lying between them. CDR1 SGHAT and CDR2 FQNNGV come from the germline V gene. The CDR3 region is CASSFEADNEQFF. Written as DNA, the CDR3 is TGTGCCAGCAGCTTTGAGGCCGACAATGAGCAGTTCTTC.

Turning to this clonotype: This clone may be a read error of a much larger clone one base away. The CDR3 does not close with the conserved phenylalanine or tryptophan, likely indicating a read error. J is TRBJ1-1 and V is TRBV27; tentative D call: TRBD1 (5 bases). V gave up 3 bases and J gave up 7 bases, with 18 bases separating them. Germline V gene data show CDR1 as MNHEY and CDR2 as SMNVEV (reference sequence). The CDR3 runs to 15 residues. The CDR3 nucleotides are TGTGCCAGCAGTTTTGGGGGAGGGATGGACCTTGAAGCTTTCCTT. It encodes CASSFGGGMDLEAFL.

At least ten counts were recorded for this clonotype. The chain recombines TRBV9 with TRBJ2-1; D might be TRBD1 or TRBD2, each matching 5 bases. This CDR3 contains 18 residues. Germline assignment: CDR1 SGDLS and CDR2 YYNGEE. Trimming pared 3 bases from V and 0 bases from J, leaving 19 bases between. CDR3 coding DNA: TGTGCCAGCAGCGGTGGGACGGCGCCTTGGAGCTCCTACAATGAGCAGTTCTTC. Residues: CASSGGTAPWSSYNEQFF.

In this sample, this clonotype turned up a few times. The rearrangement links TRBV19 to TRBJ2-1; 7 bases fit TRBD2. Germline V gives CDR1 LNHDA, CDR2 SQIVND (reference sequence). The CDR3 contains 13 residues. V gave up 8 bases and J gave up 8 bases; unmatched junction bases: 9. CDR3 bases: TGTGCCAGTTGGGGAGGGAGGGACGATGAGCAGTTCTTC. It encodes CASWGGRDDEQFF.

V gene TRBV15 combines with J gene TRBJ2-2; D gene ambiguous. CDR1 LNHNV and CDR2 YYDKDF come from the germline V gene (reference sequence). The V gene lost 1 base and the J gene lost 5 bases, with 5 bases spanning the gap. CDR3 size: 13 residues. DNA for the CDR3: TGTGCCACCAGCAGAGGAGAGACCGGGGAGCTGTTTTTT. It encodes CATSRGETGELFF.